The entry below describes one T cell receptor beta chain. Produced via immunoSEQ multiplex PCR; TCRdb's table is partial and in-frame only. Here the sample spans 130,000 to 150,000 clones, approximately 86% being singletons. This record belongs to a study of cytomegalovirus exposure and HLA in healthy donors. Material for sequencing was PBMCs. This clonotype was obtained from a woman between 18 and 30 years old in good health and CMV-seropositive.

In nucleotides, the CDR3 is TGTGCCAGCAGCTTTGTATCCAGCGGGCATGAGCAGTTCTTC. This encodes CASSFVSSGHEQFF. This chain joins TRBV7-2 and TRBJ2-1, with D possibly TRBD2 on 6 matching bases. The germline V and J ends were trimmed by 3 bases and 8 bases, with 14 bases remaining between them. The germline V gene has CDR1 SGHTA and CDR2 FQGNSA. The CDR3 spans 14 residues.